Listed here is a single TCR beta chain. Its target is unknown. Terminally differentiated effector memory CD45RA+ cells were left out of the naive CD8 fraction, which was CD45RO-negative and positively selected for CCR7. This entry comes from a study of shared clonotypes between healthy human individuals. Overall study context: A donor's plate count was three for CD4 naive and three for CD4 memory; CD8 naive had two and CD8 memory one. Findings of the study overall: Apart from blood, nothing was sampled; tissue repertoires likely differ. In general, naive subsets displayed greater estimated richness than memory subsets did.

CDR1 and CDR2 from the germline V gene are SNHLY and FYNNEI. This CDR3 region has 12 residues. The V end lost 2 bases, the J end lost 13 bases, and 11 bases lay between the germline ends. Profiling relied on immunoSEQ multiplex PCR, and the TCRdb table lists in-frame clones only, not all of them. Found here are about 2 million clones, 85% to 95% of them singletons; the top ten hold 1% to 1.5%. The specimen sequenced was naive CD8+ T cells sorted from blood. This TCR was sampled from a man between 18 and 35 years old in good health. This chain links TRBV2 with TRBJ2-2, with D tentatively TRBD1 (5 bases). CDR3 DNA: TGTGCCAGCAGTGAAAAAGGACAAAGGCTGTTTTTT. This encodes CASSEKGQRLFF.